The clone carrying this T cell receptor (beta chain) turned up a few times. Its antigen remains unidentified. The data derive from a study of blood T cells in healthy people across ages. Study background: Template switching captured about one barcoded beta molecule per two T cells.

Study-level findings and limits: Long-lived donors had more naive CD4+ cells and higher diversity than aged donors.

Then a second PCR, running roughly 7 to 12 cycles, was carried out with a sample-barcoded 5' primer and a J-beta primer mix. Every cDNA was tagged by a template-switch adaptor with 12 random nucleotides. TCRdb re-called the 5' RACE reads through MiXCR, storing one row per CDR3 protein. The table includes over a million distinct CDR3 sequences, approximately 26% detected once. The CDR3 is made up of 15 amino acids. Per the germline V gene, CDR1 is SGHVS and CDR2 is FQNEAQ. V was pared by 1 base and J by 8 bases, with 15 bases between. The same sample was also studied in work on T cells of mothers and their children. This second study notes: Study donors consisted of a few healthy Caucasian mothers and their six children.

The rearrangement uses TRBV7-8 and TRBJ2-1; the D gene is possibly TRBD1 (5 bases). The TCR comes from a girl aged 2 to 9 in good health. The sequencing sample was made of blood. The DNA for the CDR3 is TGTGCCAGCAGCTTAGACCTAACAGGTTCGGATGAGCAGTTCTTC. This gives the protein CASSLDLTGSDEQFF.